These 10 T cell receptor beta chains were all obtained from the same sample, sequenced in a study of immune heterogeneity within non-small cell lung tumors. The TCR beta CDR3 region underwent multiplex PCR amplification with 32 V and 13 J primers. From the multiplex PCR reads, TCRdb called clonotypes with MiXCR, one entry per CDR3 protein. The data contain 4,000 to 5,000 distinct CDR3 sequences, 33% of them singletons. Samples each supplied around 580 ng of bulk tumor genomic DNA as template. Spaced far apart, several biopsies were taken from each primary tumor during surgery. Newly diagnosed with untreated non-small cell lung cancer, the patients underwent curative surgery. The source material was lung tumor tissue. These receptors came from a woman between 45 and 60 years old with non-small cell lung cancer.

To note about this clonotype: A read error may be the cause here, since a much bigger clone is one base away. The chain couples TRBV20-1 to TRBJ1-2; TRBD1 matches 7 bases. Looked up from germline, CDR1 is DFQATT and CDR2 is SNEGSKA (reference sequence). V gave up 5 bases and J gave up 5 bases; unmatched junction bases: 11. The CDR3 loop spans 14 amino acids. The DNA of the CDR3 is TGCAGTGCTTGGATCGTACAGGGGCAGTATGGCTACACCTTC. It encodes CSAWIVQGQYGYTF.

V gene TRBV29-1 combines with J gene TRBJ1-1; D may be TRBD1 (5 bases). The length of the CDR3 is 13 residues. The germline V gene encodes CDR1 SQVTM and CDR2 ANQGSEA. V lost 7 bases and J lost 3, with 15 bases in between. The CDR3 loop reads CSAYSGTYTEAFF. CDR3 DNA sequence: TGCAGCGCCTACTCCGGGACTTACACTGAAGCTTTCTTT.

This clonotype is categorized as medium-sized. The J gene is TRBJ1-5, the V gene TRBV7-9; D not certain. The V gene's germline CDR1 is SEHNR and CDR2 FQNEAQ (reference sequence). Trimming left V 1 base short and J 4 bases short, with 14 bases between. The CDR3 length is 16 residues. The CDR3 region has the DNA TGTGCCAGCAGCTTAGAAGCGGGGTTGGAAAATCAGCCCCAGCATTTT. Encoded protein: CASSLEAGLENQPQHF.

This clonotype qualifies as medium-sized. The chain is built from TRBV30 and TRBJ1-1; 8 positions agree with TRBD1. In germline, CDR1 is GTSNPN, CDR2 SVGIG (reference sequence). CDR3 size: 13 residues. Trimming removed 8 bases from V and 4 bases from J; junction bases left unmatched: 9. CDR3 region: CARRGRGPTEAFF. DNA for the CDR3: TGTGCCCGCAGGGGGCGGGGGCCCACTGAAGCTTTCTTT.

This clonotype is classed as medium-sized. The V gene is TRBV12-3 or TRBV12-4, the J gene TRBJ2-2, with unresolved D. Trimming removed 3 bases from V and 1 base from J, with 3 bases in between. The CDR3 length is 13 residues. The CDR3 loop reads CASSFGNTGELFF. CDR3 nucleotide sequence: TGTGCCAGCAGTTTTGGGAACACCGGGGAGCTGTTTTTT.

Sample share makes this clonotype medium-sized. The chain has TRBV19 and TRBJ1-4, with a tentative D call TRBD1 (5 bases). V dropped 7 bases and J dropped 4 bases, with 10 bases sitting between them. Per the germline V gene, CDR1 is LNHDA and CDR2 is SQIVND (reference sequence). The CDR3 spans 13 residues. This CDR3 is CASMGRHNEKLFF. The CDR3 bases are TGTGCCAGTATGGGACGGCATAATGAAAAACTGTTTTTT.

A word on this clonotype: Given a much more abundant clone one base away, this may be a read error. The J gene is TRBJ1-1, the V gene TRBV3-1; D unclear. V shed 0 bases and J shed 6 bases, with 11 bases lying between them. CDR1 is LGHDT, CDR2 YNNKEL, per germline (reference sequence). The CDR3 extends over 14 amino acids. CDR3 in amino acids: CASSQEMQYAEAFF. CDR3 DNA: TGTGCCAGCAGCCAAGAAATGCAGTACGCTGAAGCTTTCTTT.

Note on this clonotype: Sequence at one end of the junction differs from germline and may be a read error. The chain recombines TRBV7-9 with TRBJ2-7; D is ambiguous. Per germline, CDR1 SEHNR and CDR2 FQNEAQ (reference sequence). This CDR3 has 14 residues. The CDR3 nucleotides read TGTGCCAACAGCCAATTCCCGGACGACTACGAGCAGTACTTC. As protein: CANSQFPDDYEQYF.

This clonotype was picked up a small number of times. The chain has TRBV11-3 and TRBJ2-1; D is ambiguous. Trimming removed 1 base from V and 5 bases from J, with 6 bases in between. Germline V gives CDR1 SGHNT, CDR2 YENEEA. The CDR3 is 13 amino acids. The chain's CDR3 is CASSLARNNEQFF. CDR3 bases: TGTGCCAGCAGCTTAGCCAGGAACAATGAGCAGTTCTTC.

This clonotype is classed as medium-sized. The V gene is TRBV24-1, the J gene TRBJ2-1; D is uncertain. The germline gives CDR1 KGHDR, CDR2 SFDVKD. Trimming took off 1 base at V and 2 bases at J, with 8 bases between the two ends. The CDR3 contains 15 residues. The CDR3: CATSDLVGTYNEQFF. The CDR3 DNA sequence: TGTGCCACCAGTGATTTAGTGGGAACCTACAATGAGCAGTTCTTC.